The present entry profiles one T cell receptor beta chain with its context. Its specificity is not known. The CDR3 runs 16 residues. CDR1 and CDR2 from the germline V gene are LGHNT and FRNRAP. V lost 2 bases to trimming and J lost 5 bases, with 18 bases between them. Generated by immunoSEQ multiplex PCR, the TCRdb table keeps only in-frame clones and is missing some. Of 25,000 to 35,000 clones in the sample, 85% to 90% are singletons; the top ten hold approximately 5.9%. These data belong to a study of T cells in tuberculosis. Study-wide context: IGRA-negative adolescents, IGRA-positive adolescents with latent tuberculosis and adults with active tuberculosis formed this South African cohort. The study, taken as a whole, reports: Cases with active tuberculosis were adults, while controls were adolescents.

Sequenced input: PBMCs. The chain employs TRBV12-5 and TRBJ2-5; D is possibly TRBD2 (7 bases). This clonotype originated in a donor between 10 and 35 years old with latent tuberculosis or without tuberculosis infection. The CDR3 protein is CASGLFGGLRHETQYF. The CDR3 region has the DNA TGTGCTAGTGGTTTGTTCGGGGGGCTCCGTCATGAGACCCAGTACTTC.